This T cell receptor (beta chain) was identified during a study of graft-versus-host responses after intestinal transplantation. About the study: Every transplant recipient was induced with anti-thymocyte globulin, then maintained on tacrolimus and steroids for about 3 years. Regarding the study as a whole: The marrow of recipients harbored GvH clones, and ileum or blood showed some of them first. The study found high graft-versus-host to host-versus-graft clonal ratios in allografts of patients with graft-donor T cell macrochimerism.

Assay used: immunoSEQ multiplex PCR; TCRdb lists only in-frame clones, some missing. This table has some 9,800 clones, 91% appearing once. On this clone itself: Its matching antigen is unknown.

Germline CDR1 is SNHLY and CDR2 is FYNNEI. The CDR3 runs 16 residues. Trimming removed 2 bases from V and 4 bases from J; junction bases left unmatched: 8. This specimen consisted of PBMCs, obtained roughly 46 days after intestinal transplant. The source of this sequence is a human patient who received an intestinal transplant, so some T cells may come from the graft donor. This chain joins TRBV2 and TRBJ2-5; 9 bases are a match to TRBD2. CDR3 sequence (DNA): TGTGCCAGCAGTGAATGGGGCGGGAGGGGCGGAGAGACCCAGTACTTC. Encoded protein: CASSEWGGRGGETQYF.